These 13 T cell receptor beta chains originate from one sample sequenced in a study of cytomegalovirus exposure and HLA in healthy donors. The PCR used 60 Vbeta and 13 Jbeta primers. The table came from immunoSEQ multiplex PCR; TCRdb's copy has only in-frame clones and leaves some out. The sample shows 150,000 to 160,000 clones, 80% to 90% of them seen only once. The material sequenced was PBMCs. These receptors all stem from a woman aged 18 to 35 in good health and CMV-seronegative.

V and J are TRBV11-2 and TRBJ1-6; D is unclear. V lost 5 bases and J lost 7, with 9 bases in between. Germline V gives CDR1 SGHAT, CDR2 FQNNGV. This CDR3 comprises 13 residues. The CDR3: CASSVRLNSPLHF. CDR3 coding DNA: TGTGCCAGCAGCGTTCGGTTGAATTCACCCCTCCACTTT.

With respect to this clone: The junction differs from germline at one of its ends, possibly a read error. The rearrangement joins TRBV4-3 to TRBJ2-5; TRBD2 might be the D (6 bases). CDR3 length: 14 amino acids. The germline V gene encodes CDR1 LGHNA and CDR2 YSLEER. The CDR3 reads CASSQGRSGETQYF. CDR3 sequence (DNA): TGCGCCAGCAGTCAAGGGAGGAGCGGGGAGACCCAGTACTTC.

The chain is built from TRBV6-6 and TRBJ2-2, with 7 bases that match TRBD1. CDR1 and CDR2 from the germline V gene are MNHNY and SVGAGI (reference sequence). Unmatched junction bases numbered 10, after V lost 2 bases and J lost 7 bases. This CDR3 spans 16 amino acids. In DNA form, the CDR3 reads TGTGCCAGCAGTTACCCGGACAGGAAATTAGACGGGGAGCTGTTTTTT. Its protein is CASSYPDRKLDGELFF.

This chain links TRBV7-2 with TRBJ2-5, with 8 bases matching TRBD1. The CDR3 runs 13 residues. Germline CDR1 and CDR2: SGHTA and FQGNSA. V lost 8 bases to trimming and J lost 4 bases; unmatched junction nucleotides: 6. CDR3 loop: CASLQGGGETQYF. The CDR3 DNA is TGTGCCAGCCTACAGGGGGGAGGAGAGACCCAGTACTTC.

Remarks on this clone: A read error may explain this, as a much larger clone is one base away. This CDR3 reads CASSEQGDTGELFF. CDR3 DNA sequence: TGTGCCAGCAGTGAACAGGGGGACACCGGGGAGCTGTTTTTT. V and J are TRBV6-5 and TRBJ2-2, with 8 bases aligning to TRBD1. CDR1 is MNHEY and CDR2 is SVGAGI in the germline V gene. The V and J ends lost 5 bases and 3 bases, in that order; junction bases with no gene match: 2. This CDR3 comprises 14 residues.

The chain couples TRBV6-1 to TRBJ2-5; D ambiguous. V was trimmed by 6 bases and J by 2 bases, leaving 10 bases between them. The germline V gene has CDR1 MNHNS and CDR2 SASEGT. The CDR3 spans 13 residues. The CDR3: CASRQLAQETQYF. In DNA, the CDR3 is TGTGCCAGCAGGCAACTTGCACAAGAGACCCAGTACTTC.

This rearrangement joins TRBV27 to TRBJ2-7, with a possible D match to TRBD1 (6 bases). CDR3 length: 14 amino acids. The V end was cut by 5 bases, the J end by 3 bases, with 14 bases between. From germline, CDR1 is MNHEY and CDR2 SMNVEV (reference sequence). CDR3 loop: CASSVLGQLYEQYF. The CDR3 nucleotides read TGTGCCAGCAGTGTCCTCGGACAGCTCTACGAGCAGTACTTC.

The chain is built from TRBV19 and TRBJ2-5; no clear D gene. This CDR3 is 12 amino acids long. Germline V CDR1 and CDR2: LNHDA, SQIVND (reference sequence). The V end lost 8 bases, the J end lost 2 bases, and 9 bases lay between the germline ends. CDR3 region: CASSKYQETQYF. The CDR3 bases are TGTGCCAGTTCTAAGTATCAAGAGACCCAGTACTTC.

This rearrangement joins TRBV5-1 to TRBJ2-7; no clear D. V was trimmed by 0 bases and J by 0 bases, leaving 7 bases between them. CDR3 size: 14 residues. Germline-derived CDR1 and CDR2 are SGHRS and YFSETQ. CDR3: CASSLGLSSYEQYF. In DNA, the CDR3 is TGCGCCAGCAGCTTGGGTCTAAGCTCCTACGAGCAGTACTTC. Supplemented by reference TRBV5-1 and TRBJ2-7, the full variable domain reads KAGVTQTPRYLIKTRGQQVTLSCSPISGHRSVSWYQQTPGQGLQFLFEYFSETQRNKGNFPGRFSGRQFSNSRSEMNVSTLELGDSALYLCASSLGLSSYEQYFGPGTRLTVT.

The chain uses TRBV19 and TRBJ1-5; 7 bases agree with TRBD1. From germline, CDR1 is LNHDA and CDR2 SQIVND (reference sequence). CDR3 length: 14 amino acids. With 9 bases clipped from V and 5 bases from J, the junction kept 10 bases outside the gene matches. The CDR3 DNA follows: TGTGCCAGCCTTAGACAGGGACTTGATCAGCCCCAGCATTTT. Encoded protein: CASLRQGLDQPQHF.

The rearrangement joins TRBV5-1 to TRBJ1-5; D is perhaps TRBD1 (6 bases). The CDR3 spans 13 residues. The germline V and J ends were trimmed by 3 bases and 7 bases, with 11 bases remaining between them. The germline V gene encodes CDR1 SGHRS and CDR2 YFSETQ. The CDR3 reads CASSSEGGQPQHF. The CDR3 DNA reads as TGCGCCAGCAGCTCCGAGGGGGGGCAGCCCCAGCATTTT.

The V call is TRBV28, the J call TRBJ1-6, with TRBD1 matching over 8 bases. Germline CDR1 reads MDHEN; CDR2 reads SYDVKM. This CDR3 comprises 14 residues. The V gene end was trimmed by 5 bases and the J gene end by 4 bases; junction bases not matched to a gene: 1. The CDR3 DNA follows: TGTGCCAGCAGTCGGACAGGGTATAATTCACCCCTCCACTTT. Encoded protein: CASSRTGYNSPLHF. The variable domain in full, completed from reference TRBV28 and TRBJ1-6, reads DVKVTQSSRYLVKRTGEKVFLECVQDMDHENMFWYRQDPGLGLRLIYFSYDVKMKEKGDIPEGYSVSREKKERFSLILESASTNQTSMYLCASSRTGYNSPLHFGNGTRLTVT.

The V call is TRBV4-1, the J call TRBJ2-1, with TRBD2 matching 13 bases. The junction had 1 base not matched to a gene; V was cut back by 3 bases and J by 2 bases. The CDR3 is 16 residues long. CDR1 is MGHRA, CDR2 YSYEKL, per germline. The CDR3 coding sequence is TGCGCCAGCAGCCACGGACTAGCGGGGGCCTACAATGAGCAGTTCTTC. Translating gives CASSHGLAGAYNEQFF.